This T cell receptor beta chain emerged from a study of cytomegalovirus exposure and HLA in healthy donors. Regarding the study as a whole: The authors enumerated roughly 180 TCR beta chains as linked to cytomegalovirus. Clonal expansion was found to be greater in HLA-associated TCR beta chains than in equally common others in a later analysis.

V lost 5 bases and J lost 4, with 23 bases in between. Germline values: CDR1 SEHNR, CDR2 FQNEAQ (reference sequence). This CDR3 contains 17 residues. Worth noting for this clone: The antigen is not known.

PCR involved 60 Vbeta and 13 Jbeta primers. This table comes from immunoSEQ multiplex PCR, and its TCRdb copy is limited to in-frame clones, with some not included. Here the sample spans roughly 200,000 clones, less than 85% being singletons. Sequenced sample: PBMCs. This sequence was found in a man aged 18 to 35 in good health and CMV-seronegative. This chain uses TRBV7-9 with TRBJ1-2; D is ambiguous. CDR3 region: CASSLSIPLEGSYGYTF. The DNA of the CDR3 is TGTGCCAGCAGCCTATCTATCCCACTTGAAGGGAGCTATGGCTACACCTTC.